Here is one TCR beta chain with its context. Its antigen is currently unknown. CD4+ T cells from unexposed donors were obtained before the COVID-19 pandemic (2011-2018). After roughly ten days of culture, CD4+ T cells were isolated. Cells permitting, SARS-CoV-2 S/N and four cold-coronavirus spikes were tested on unexposed-donor CD4+ T cells. This entry belongs to a study of CD4 T cells in relation to SARS-CoV-2 and coronaviruses. Study-wide context: PBMCs were cultured with antigen for roughly nine days before TCR beta sequencing. No peptide or an HIV-1 Nef peptide pool served as negative control.

Some clones are missing from TCRdb's copy, which holds only in-frame ones; the method was immunoSEQ multiplex PCR. The profile shows tens of thousands of clones, around four fifths of them singletons. The germline CDR1 and CDR2 sequences are KGHSH and LQKENI. The CDR3 loop spans 18 amino acids. V dropped 3 bases and J dropped 1; count of bases not matched to a gene: 10. The TCR comes from a human donor in good health. The sequenced material came from CD4+ T cells from PBMCs, cultured in vitro. The gene calls are TRBV18 and TRBJ2-2; TRBD1 matches at 8 bases. In DNA, the CDR3 is TGTGCCAGCTCACCTTCCGGGACAGGACATCTGAACACCGGGGAGCTGTTTTTT. Translation: CASSPSGTGHLNTGELFF.